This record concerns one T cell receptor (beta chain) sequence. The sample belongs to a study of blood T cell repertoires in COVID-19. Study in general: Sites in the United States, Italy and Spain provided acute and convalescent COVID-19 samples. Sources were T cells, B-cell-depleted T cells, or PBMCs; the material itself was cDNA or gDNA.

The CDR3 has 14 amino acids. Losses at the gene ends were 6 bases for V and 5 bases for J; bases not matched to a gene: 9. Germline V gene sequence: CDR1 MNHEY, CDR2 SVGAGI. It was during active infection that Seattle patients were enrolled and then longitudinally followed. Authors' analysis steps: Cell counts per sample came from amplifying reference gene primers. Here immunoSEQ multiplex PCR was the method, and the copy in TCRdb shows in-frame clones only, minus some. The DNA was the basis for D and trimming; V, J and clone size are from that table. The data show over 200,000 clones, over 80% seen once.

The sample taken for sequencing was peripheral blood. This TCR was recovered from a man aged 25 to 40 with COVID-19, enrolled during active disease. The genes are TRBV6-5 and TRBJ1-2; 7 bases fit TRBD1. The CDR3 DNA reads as TGTGCCAGCAGCCGCAGGGACAGACCTTATGGCTACACCTTC. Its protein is CASSRRDRPYGYTF.